Listed below are T cell receptor beta chains from one sample, sequenced in a study of blood T cell repertoires in COVID-19. The assay was immunoSEQ multiplex PCR, and TCRdb's table has in-frame clones only and misses some. The profile covers some 320,000 clones, with 85% appearing a single time and about 1.9% taken by the ten largest. What was sequenced was PBMCs or T cells enriched from blood (not recorded which). These receptors were taken from a woman aged 30 to 39 who had been exposed to COVID-19. The CDR3 runs from the conserved cysteine through the conserved F or W. Each record gives: D gene, clone size, J gene, V gene, CDR3 protein, CDR3 DNA. A D gene is named only where the DNA matches it firmly. The size of a clone is reported for some rows only, either as once, few or many, or as a class for expanded clones.

d_gene: TRBD2; abundance: .; j_gene: TRBJ2-3; v_gene: TRBV6-4; CDR3aa: CASSDLAGGHTQYF; CDR3nt: TGTGCCAGCAGTGACTTGGCGGGGGGCCATACGCAGTATTTT
d_gene: TRBD2; abundance: .; j_gene: TRBJ2-2; v_gene: TRBV9; CDR3aa: CASSVAETTSGFTGELFF; CDR3nt: TGTGCCAGCAGCGTAGCGGAGACGACTAGCGGATTCACCGGGGAGCTGTTTTTT
d_gene: TRBD1; abundance: once; j_gene: TRBJ1-6; v_gene: TRBV5-1; CDR3aa: CASSYQGQDGMSPLHF; CDR3nt: TGCGCCAGCAGCTACCAAGGACAGGATGGGATGTCACCCCTCCACTTT
d_gene: TRBD1; abundance: .; j_gene: TRBJ2-7; v_gene: TRBV23-1; CDR3aa: CASSPRTGDELDEQYF; CDR3nt: TGCGCCAGCAGTCCCCGGACAGGGGACGAATTGGACGAGCAGTACTTC
d_gene: TRBD1; abundance: .; j_gene: TRBJ1-5; v_gene: TRBV27; CDR3aa: CASSLRSPGQGADQPQHF; CDR3nt: TGTGCCAGCAGTTTGCGAAGCCCGGGACAGGGGGCAGATCAGCCCCAGCATTTT
d_gene: TRBD1; abundance: .; j_gene: TRBJ1-1; v_gene: TRBV6-4; CDR3aa: CASSDSRQGPSTEAFF; CDR3nt: TGTGCCAGCAGTGACTCAAGACAGGGTCCGAGCACTGAAGCTTTCTTT
d_gene: TRBD2; abundance: .; j_gene: TRBJ2-2; v_gene: TRBV27; CDR3aa: CASASLLRRESNAGELFF; CDR3nt: TGTGCCAGCGCATCGCTCCTACGGCGGGAGAGTAATGCCGGGGAGCTGTTTTTT
d_gene: .; abundance: .; j_gene: TRBJ1-2; v_gene: TRBV5-1; CDR3aa: CASSQSPSDVNYGYTF; CDR3nt: TGCGCCAGCAGCCAGAGCCCTAGTGACGTTAACTATGGCTACACCTTC
d_gene: TRBD1; abundance: .; j_gene: TRBJ2-3; v_gene: TRBV7-7; CDR3aa: CASSQDRGGADTQYF; CDR3nt: TGTGCTAGCAGCCAGGACAGGGGAGGGGCAGATACGCAGTATTTT
d_gene: .; abundance: .; j_gene: TRBJ2-5; v_gene: TRBV5-5; CDR3aa: CASQRGLETQYF; CDR3nt: TGTGCCAGCCAACGTGGGCTGGAGACCCAGTACTTC
d_gene: TRBD1; abundance: .; j_gene: TRBJ2-6; v_gene: TRBV19; CDR3aa: CASSNDRGSSGANVLTF; CDR3nt: TGTGCCAGTTCTAACGACAGGGGTAGTTCTGGGGCCAACGTCCTGACTTTC
d_gene: TRBD1; abundance: .; j_gene: TRBJ1-2; v_gene: TRBV4-1; CDR3aa: CASSQEGQAGYGYTF; CDR3nt: TGCGCCAGCAGCCAGGAGGGACAGGCGGGCTATGGCTACACCTTC
d_gene: .; abundance: .; j_gene: TRBJ1-1; v_gene: TRBV7-9; CDR3aa: CARTLRNTEAFF; CDR3nt: TGTGCCAGGACGCTTAGGAACACTGAAGCTTTCTTT
d_gene: .; abundance: .; j_gene: TRBJ1-2; v_gene: TRBV11-2; CDR3aa: CASSLDRVGYGYTF; CDR3nt: TGTGCCAGCAGCTTAGACAGGGTTGGCTATGGCTACACCTTC
d_gene: TRBD1; abundance: .; j_gene: TRBJ2-6; v_gene: TRBV14; CDR3aa: CASSQGQGRSGANVLTF; CDR3nt: TGTGCCAGCAGCCAAGGACAGGGGAGGTCTGGGGCCAACGTCCTGACTTTC
d_gene: .; abundance: .; j_gene: TRBJ2-3; v_gene: TRBV28; CDR3aa: CASSLVSRDTQYF; CDR3nt: TGTGCCAGCAGTTTGGTATCTAGAGATACGCAGTATTTT
d_gene: TRBD2; abundance: .; j_gene: TRBJ2-5; v_gene: TRBV4-3; CDR3aa: CASSQVTSGGGETQYF; CDR3nt: TGCGCCAGCAGCCAAGTTACCAGCGGGGGAGGTGAGACCCAGTACTTC
d_gene: .; abundance: .; j_gene: TRBJ2-7; v_gene: TRBV30; CDR3aa: CAWKGGPREQYF; CDR3nt: TGTGCCTGGAAAGGGGGACCGAGGGAGCAGTACTTC
d_gene: TRBD2; abundance: .; j_gene: TRBJ2-7; v_gene: TRBV28; CDR3aa: CASSTGTSGYEQYF; CDR3nt: TGTGCCAGCAGCACGGGGACTAGCGGCTACGAGCAGTACTTC
d_gene: .; abundance: .; j_gene: TRBJ2-3; v_gene: TRBV28; CDR3aa: CASRKGRTDTQYF; CDR3nt: TGTGCCAGCCGTAAGGGGCGCACAGATACGCAGTATTTT
d_gene: .; abundance: .; j_gene: TRBJ2-5; v_gene: TRBV24-1; CDR3aa: CATSDPNRVETQYF; CDR3nt: TGTGCCACCAGTGACCCAAACAGGGTGGAGACCCAGTACTTC
d_gene: TRBD2; abundance: .; j_gene: TRBJ2-7; v_gene: TRBV5-6; CDR3aa: CASSPQGLSGYPYEQYF; CDR3nt: TGTGCCAGCAGCCCGCAGGGACTAAGCGGGTACCCCTACGAGCAGTACTTC
d_gene: .; abundance: .; j_gene: TRBJ2-2; v_gene: TRBV5-6; CDR3aa: CASSFRQITGELFF; CDR3nt: TGTGCCAGCAGTTTTAGACAGATCACCGGGGAGCTGTTTTTT
d_gene: .; abundance: .; j_gene: TRBJ2-7; v_gene: TRBV12-2; CDR3aa: CASRTHRDRHEQYF; CDR3nt: TGTGCAAGTCGCACCCACAGGGATCGGCACGAGCAGTACTTC
d_gene: .; abundance: .; j_gene: TRBJ1-4; v_gene: TRBV7-6; CDR3aa: CASRRGGSSNEKLFF; CDR3nt: TGTGCCAGCAGAAGAGGAGGGTCTTCTAATGAAAAACTGTTTTTT
d_gene: .; abundance: once; j_gene: TRBJ2-3; v_gene: TRBV28; CDR3aa: CATRARGSTDTQYF; CDR3nt: TGTGCCACCCGGGCACGGGGAAGCACAGATACGCAGTATTTT
d_gene: .; abundance: .; j_gene: TRBJ2-4; v_gene: TRBV21-1; CDR3aa: CASSKVVQREKIAKNIQYF; CDR3nt: TGTGCCAGCAGCAAAGTCGTCCAGCGGGAGAAAATAGCCAAAAACATTCAGTACTTC
d_gene: TRBD1; abundance: .; j_gene: TRBJ1-5; v_gene: TRBV19; CDR3aa: CASRRDRALSPQHF; CDR3nt: TGTGCCAGTAGGCGGGACAGGGCCCTATCGCCCCAGCATTTT
d_gene: .; abundance: many; j_gene: TRBJ1-3; v_gene: TRBV28; CDR3aa: CASRREDYYGNTIYF; CDR3nt: TGTGCCAGCCGAAGGGAGGACTATTATGGAAACACCATATATTTT
d_gene: TRBD1; abundance: .; j_gene: TRBJ2-2; v_gene: TRBV27; CDR3aa: CASSPGQELGELFF; CDR3nt: TGTGCCAGCAGCCCGGGACAGGAACTCGGGGAGCTGTTTTTT
d_gene: TRBD2; abundance: .; j_gene: TRBJ2-7; v_gene: TRBV7-2; CDR3aa: CASSSLGGGDEQYF; CDR3nt: TGTGCCAGCAGCTCACTCGGCGGGGGGGACGAGCAGTACTTC